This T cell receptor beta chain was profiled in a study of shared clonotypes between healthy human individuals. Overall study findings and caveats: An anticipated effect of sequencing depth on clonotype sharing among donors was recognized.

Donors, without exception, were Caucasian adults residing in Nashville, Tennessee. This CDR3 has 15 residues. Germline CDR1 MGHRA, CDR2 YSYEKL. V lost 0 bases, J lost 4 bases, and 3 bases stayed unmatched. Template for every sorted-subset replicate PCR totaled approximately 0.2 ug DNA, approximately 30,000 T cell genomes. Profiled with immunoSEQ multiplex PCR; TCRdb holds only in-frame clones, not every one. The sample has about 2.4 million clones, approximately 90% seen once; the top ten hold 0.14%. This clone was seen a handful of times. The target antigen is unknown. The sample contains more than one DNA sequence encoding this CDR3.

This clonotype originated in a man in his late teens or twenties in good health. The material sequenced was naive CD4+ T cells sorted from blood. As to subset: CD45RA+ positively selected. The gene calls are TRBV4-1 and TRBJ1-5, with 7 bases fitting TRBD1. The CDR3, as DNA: TGCGCCAGCAGCCAAGATAGCAGGGGGAATCAGCCCCAGCATTTT. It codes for CASSQDSRGNQPQHF.